One and the same sample provided the 21 T cell receptor beta chains below, sequenced in a study of CD4 and CD8 cells across lung adenocarcinoma regions. TCRdb called the PCR reads again in MiXCR, with one record for every CDR3 protein. This table holds about 16,000 distinct CDR3 sequences, over 50% found once. Sequenced input: CD8+ T cells from the center of a lung tumor. These receptors were collected from a female donor with lung adenocarcinoma. The CD4 and CD8 labels of this study may be unreliable.

The chain combines TRBV6-1 with TRBJ2-3; 7 nucleotides match TRBD2. The V gene end was trimmed by 2 bases and the J gene end by 1 base; junction bases not matched to a gene: 3. CDR3 length: 15 residues. Germline V gene lookup returns CDR1 MNHNS and CDR2 SASEGT. The CDR3 coding sequence is TGTGCCAGCAGTGAAATCCGGGGGGGCACAGATACGCAGTATTTT. Protein sequence: CASSEIRGGTDTQYF.

By share, this clonotype ranks as medium-sized. The chain is built from TRBV6-1 and TRBJ2-5; D ambiguous. V lost 2 bases to trimming and J lost 1 base, with 8 bases between them. Germline assignment: CDR1 MNHNS and CDR2 SASEGT. This CDR3 has 14 residues. DNA of the CDR3: TGTGCCAGCAGTGAACCTGCCTTCCAAGAGACCCAGTACTTC. Translation gives CASSEPAFQETQYF.

This chain joins TRBV6-1 and TRBJ2-4, with TRBD2 as a possible D gene (7 bases). The germline gives CDR1 MNHNS, CDR2 SASEGT. The CDR3 extends over 14 amino acids. The CDR3 loop reads CAGSGGGGQDIQYF. The CDR3 region has the DNA TGTGCGGGCAGTGGGGGAGGGGGGCAGGACATTCAGTACTTC.

The chain recombines TRBV6-5 with TRBJ2-1; possibly TRBD1 or TRBD2 for D (5 bases each). TRBJ2-7 explains the end of the DNA better; the J call may be wrong. The CDR3 totals 14 residues. Germline V gene sequence: CDR1 MNHEY, CDR2 SVGAGI. This chain's CDR3 is CASSYRGPLGEQYF. The CDR3 coding sequence is TGTGCCAGCAGTTACCGGGGACCCCTTGGCGAGCAGTACTTC.

The chain links TRBV9 to TRBJ1-4; D uncertain. Germline V gene lookup returns CDR1 SGDLS and CDR2 YYNGEE. The CDR3 sequence is 16 residues long. The ends were cut back, 1 base at V and 4 bases at J, with 14 bases in the middle. The CDR3 DNA follows: TGTGCCAGCAGCGTAAGTTCCGCCAAGGTTAATGAAAAACTGTTTTTT. Translation: CASSVSSAKVNEKLFF.

By its share, this clonotype is medium-sized. The CDR3 here is CASSLGFGQMNTEAFF. In nucleotides, the CDR3 is TGTGCCAGCAGTTTAGGGTTTGGACAGATGAACACTGAAGCTTTCTTT. V and J are TRBV12-3 or TRBV12-4 and TRBJ1-1; D perhaps matches TRBD1 (6 bases). The CDR3 length is 16 residues. V dropped 1 base and J dropped 0 bases, with 12 bases sitting between them.

In the case of this clonotype: The junction and the germline gene differ at one end; a read error may be behind it. The rearrangement uses TRBV27 and TRBJ2-3; D is perhaps TRBD2 (5 bases). The CDR3 is 19 amino acids. Germline V gives CDR1 MNHEY, CDR2 SMNVEV (reference sequence). The CDR3 bases are TGTGCCAGCAGTTTAACCGTCTGGGTGGGCGGGTCTGCCACAGATACGCAGTACTTT. Its protein product is CASSLTVWVGGSATDTQYF.

The chain has TRBV5-1 and TRBJ2-5; 8 bases line up with TRBD1. The end of the DNA fits TRBJ2-7 better, so the J call may be wrong. In germline, CDR1 is SGHRS, CDR2 YFSETQ. This CDR3 has 15 residues. CDR3 sequence (DNA): TGCGCCAGCAGCTTGGCCCCCGGACAGGGCTACGAGCAGTACTTC. Translating gives CASSLAPGQGYEQYF.

Written as DNA, the CDR3 is TGCAGTGCTAGAGGGGACTCAAGATACCAAGAGACCCAGTACTTC. Translating it yields CSARGDSRYQETQYF. V and J are TRBV20-1 and TRBJ2-5; D perhaps matches TRBD2 (6 bases). CDR3 size: 15 residues. Germline lookup yields CDR1 DFQATT and CDR2 SNEGSKA (reference sequence). V lost 1 base to trimming and J lost 0 bases, with 12 bases between them.

This clonotype was seen repeatedly, ten times or more. V is TRBV4-1 and J is TRBJ2-1, with D possibly being TRBD1 (6 bases). Germline lookup yields CDR1 MGHRA and CDR2 YSYEKL. The V end lost 1 base, the J end lost 2 bases, and 15 bases lay between the germline ends. The CDR3 is 17 residues long. CDR3 residues: CASSQAGRRTAYNEQFF. The CDR3 nucleotides are TGCGCCAGCAGCCAAGCCGGGCGGAGGACAGCCTACAATGAGCAGTTCTTC.

This chain connects TRBV6-1 to TRBJ2-3; 7 nucleotides agree with TRBD2. The CDR3 has 15 amino acids. Per germline, CDR1 MNHNS and CDR2 SASEGT. Trimming took 7 bases from V and 0 from J; bases not matched to a gene: 7. CDR3 residues: CASTLAALSTDTQYF. In DNA form, the CDR3 reads TGTGCCAGCACGCTAGCGGCCCTTAGCACAGATACGCAGTATTTT.

This clonotype was counted only a few times. The rearrangement links TRBV27 to TRBJ2-3, with D perhaps matching TRBD2 (6 bases). Per germline, CDR1 MNHEY and CDR2 SMNVEV (reference sequence). The CDR3 sequence is 15 residues long. The V gene lost 6 bases and the J gene lost 2 bases, with 15 bases spanning the gap. The CDR3 DNA sequence: TGTGCCAGCAGGCAGCGGGTAGGACTCACAGATACGCAGTATTTT. As protein: CASRQRVGLTDTQYF.

Concerning this clonotype itself: A much larger clone differs from this one at a single base, so this may be a read error. The chain joins TRBV6-1 to TRBJ2-1; possibly TRBD2 for D (6 bases). TRBJ2-7 matches the DNA end more closely, so the J call is doubtful. The CDR3 has 17 amino acids. Germline V lookup: CDR1 MNHNS, CDR2 SASEGT. CDR3 DNA sequence: TGTGCCAGCAGTGATTACCGCGGGATTACCACCTACAATGAGCAGTACTTC. Its translation is CASSDYRGITTYNEQYF.

This clonotype is medium-sized within its sample. This rearrangement joins TRBV4-1 to TRBJ2-1; D is undetermined. The tail of the sequence fits TRBJ2-7 better, so the J call may be wrong. The CDR3 covers 11 residues. CDR1 and CDR2 (germline): MGHRA, YSYEKL. The chain's CDR3 is CASSQGNEQYF. CDR3 nucleotide sequence: TGCGCCAGCAGCCAGGGGAATGAGCAGTACTTC.

This clonotype has a count of ten or more. The CDR3 DNA follows: TGTGCCAGCAGCTTAGGCTGGGCAATAGACAATGAGCAGTTCTTC. It translates to CASSLGWAIDNEQFF. The chain is built from TRBV7-8 and TRBJ2-1; D unresolved. Germline loops: CDR1 SGHVS, CDR2 FQNEAQ. Trimming stripped 1 base from V and 5 bases from J, with 12 bases between. This CDR3 is built from 15 residues.

This clonotype was counted a few times. The rearrangement links TRBV7-6 to TRBJ2-7; D gene uncertain. CDR1 and CDR2 from the germline V gene are SGHVS and FNYEAQ. The CDR3 contains 13 residues. Trimming took off 5 bases at V and 4 bases at J, with 12 bases between the two ends. Here the CDR3 DNA reads TGTGCCAGCAGCCGCTCCCCAATGTACGAGCAGTACTTC. Protein sequence: CASSRSPMYEQYF.

As DNA, the CDR3 is TGTGCCAGCTCCTCCGGGACAGGGGTTTGGAATGAGCAGTTCTTC. It encodes CASSSGTGVWNEQFF. V gene TRBV6-1 combines with J gene TRBJ2-1; 10 bases map to TRBD1. From germline, CDR1 is MNHNS and CDR2 SASEGT. V dropped 8 bases and J dropped 7; count of bases not matched to a gene: 11. This CDR3 is built from 15 residues.

This clonotype was detected ten times or more. The rearrangement links TRBV5-1 to TRBJ2-5, with 7 bases identical to TRBD1. Trimming at V came to 4 bases and at J to 2 bases, leaving 5 bases not matched to a gene. The CDR3 runs 14 residues. Per the germline V gene, CDR1 is SGHRS and CDR2 is YFSETQ. CDR3 sequence: CASSAGTAQETQYF. The DNA of the CDR3 is TGCGCCAGCAGCGCAGGGACAGCTCAAGAGACCCAGTACTTC.

The chain recombines TRBV6-1 with TRBJ2-1; 8 nucleotides match TRBD1. The J call may not be correct, given that the DNA end is closer to TRBJ2-5. The CDR3 length is 15 residues. Per germline, CDR1 MNHNS and CDR2 SASEGT. The CDR3 loop is CASWRAATGDVTQYF. CDR3 DNA sequence: TGTGCCAGCTGGCGCGCGGCGACAGGGGACGTGACCCAGTACTTC.

This rearrangement joins TRBV6-1 to TRBJ2-5; D possibly corresponds to TRBD2 (6 bases). The CDR3 extends over 14 amino acids. Germline V gene sequence: CDR1 MNHNS, CDR2 SASEGT. V was trimmed by 7 bases and J by 9 bases, leaving 21 bases between them. CDR3 amino acids: CASTITEGPYPQYF. CDR3 coding DNA: TGTGCCAGCACCATTACGGAGGGACCCTACCCCCAGTACTTC.

Sample share makes this clonotype hyperexpanded. The gene calls are TRBV6-1 and TRBJ2-3; 8 positions agree with TRBD2. CDR1 is MNHNS and CDR2 is SASEGT in the germline V gene. This CDR3 spans 16 amino acids. With V trimmed by 5 bases and J by 2 bases, 9 bases remained unmatched. In DNA form, the CDR3 reads TGTGCCAGCAGTCCTAGCGGGCACCCAACCACAGATACGCAGTATTTT. Translating it yields CASSPSGHPTTDTQYF.